The subject of this entry is one T cell receptor (beta chain). Repertoires were generated with immunoSEQ multiplex PCR, while TCRdb's copy carries only in-frame clones and drops some. The sample lists under 300,000 clones, approximately 90% occurring once. This entry belongs to a study of blood T cell repertoires in COVID-19. Enrolled through a virtual design, the participants were between roughly 18 and 89 years of age and came from about two dozen US areas. This CDR3 comprises 15 residues. The germline V gene encodes CDR1 SNHLY and CDR2 FYNNEI. V shed 7 bases, J shed 1 base, and the junction held 9 bases outside the gene matches.

The rearrangement uses TRBV2 and TRBJ2-7; 8 bases line up with TRBD2. The material sequenced was PBMCs or T cells enriched from blood (not recorded which). The receptor's source is a woman between 50 and 59 years old who had recovered from COVID-19. The CDR3 loop reads CASNLAGFPSYEQYF. The CDR3, as DNA: TGTGCCAGCAATCTAGCGGGTTTCCCTTCCTACGAGCAGTACTTC.